Each of the 30 T cell receptor beta chains below was sequenced from the same sample in a study of blood T cell repertoires in COVID-19. Generated by immunoSEQ multiplex PCR, the TCRdb table keeps only in-frame clones and is missing some. The sample includes about 140,000 clones, just under 90% of them seen just once. The sample comprised peripheral blood. Source of these receptors: a woman of 80 years or more with acute or convalescent COVID-19.

V is TRBV6-2 or TRBV6-3 and J is TRBJ1-2; possibly TRBD1 for D (5 bases). V lost 5 bases, J lost 2 bases, and 9 bases lay in between. CDR3 length equals 13 residues. Per the germline V gene, CDR1 is MNHEY and CDR2 is SVGEGT. DNA for the CDR3: TGTGCCAGCAGTGCAGGGTCGAACTATGGCTACACCTTC. It specifies CASSAGSNYGYTF.

The rearrangement joins TRBV5-8 to TRBJ2-5; D unclear. CDR3 size: 13 residues. Germline V gene lookup returns CDR1 SGHTS and CDR2 YDEGEE. The V gene lost 0 bases and the J gene lost 4 bases, with 7 bases spanning the gap. The CDR3 sequence is CASSLARRETQYF. In DNA, the CDR3 is TGTGCCAGCAGCTTGGCCCGGAGAGAGACCCAGTACTTC.

The genes are TRBV5-6 and TRBJ1-1, with TRBD1 as a possible D gene (5 bases). The CDR3 covers 12 residues. The germline gives CDR1 SGHDT, CDR2 YYEEEE. The germline V and J ends were trimmed by 0 bases and 9 bases, with 9 bases remaining between them. The CDR3, as DNA: TGTGCCAGCAGCTTGGGTGACAGTAAAGCTTTCTTT. Protein sequence: CASSLGDSKAFF.

This clone has a handful of counts. The chain couples TRBV3-1 (or the pseudogene TRBV3-2) to TRBJ1-2, with 8 bases fitting TRBD1. Germline loops: CDR1 LGHDT, CDR2 YNNKEL (reference sequence). The CDR3 totals 15 residues. With V trimmed by 3 bases and J by 2 bases, 5 bases remained unmatched. In DNA form, the CDR3 reads TGTGCCAGCAGCCACCTCGGACAGGGCAACTATGGCTACACCTTC. Its protein is CASSHLGQGNYGYTF.

CDR3 sequence: CASSRTGNYGYTF. The CDR3 region has the DNA TGTGCCAGCAGTCGGACAGGAAACTATGGCTACACCTTC. V and J are TRBV2 and TRBJ1-2; TRBD1 matches 7 bases. J gave up 2 bases and V 5 bases, and 2 bases lay outside the gene matches. The CDR3 totals 13 residues. CDR1 SNHLY and CDR2 FYNNEI come from the germline V gene.

The CDR3 loop reads CASSSSGGFTYNEQFF. The DNA for the CDR3 is TGTGCCAGCAGTTCCTCAGGGGGGTTTACCTACAATGAGCAGTTCTTC. V and J are TRBV28 and TRBJ2-1, with D possibly matching TRBD1 (7 bases). Germline lookup yields CDR1 MDHEN and CDR2 SYDVKM. The V and J ends lost 4 bases and 2 bases respectively, with 15 bases between them. The CDR3 consists of 16 residues.

The gene calls are TRBV18 and TRBJ1-1; the D is unclear. V was cut by 5 bases and J by 5 bases, with 15 bases left in between. CDR3 size: 14 residues. Germline V lookup: CDR1 KGHSH, CDR2 LQKENI. The CDR3 DNA reads TGTGCCAGCTCATCCTCGGGATTTGGGACTGAAGCTTTCTTT. Translating gives CASSSSGFGTEAFF.

The V gene is TRBV18, the J gene TRBJ1-1; a weak D match, TRBD1 (5 bases). The CDR3 is 14 amino acids. V was cut by 1 base and J by 5 bases, with 11 bases left in between. Germline CDR1 KGHSH, CDR2 LQKENI. CDR3 DNA: TGTGCCAGCTCACCACAGGGGATGTGGACTGAAGCTTTCTTT. It yields the protein CASSPQGMWTEAFF.

The chain is built from TRBV10-2 and TRBJ1-2, with TRBD1 identical over 10 bases. CDR1 is WSHSY, CDR2 SAAADI, per germline. The CDR3 sequence is 12 residues long. J gave up 7 bases and V 6 bases, and 2 bases lay outside the gene matches. CDR3 DNA sequence: TGCGCCAGCAGCGACAGGGGGCTTGGCTACACCTTC. Its protein is CASSDRGLGYTF.

The rearrangement links TRBV18 to TRBJ1-1; no firm D call. This CDR3 is 12 amino acids long. Trimming left V 3 bases short and J 10 bases short, with 12 bases between. Germline CDR1 reads KGHSH; CDR2 reads LQKENI. The CDR3 region is CASSPSGEGAFF. In DNA, the CDR3 is TGTGCCAGCTCACCGTCTGGGGAGGGAGCTTTCTTT.

The chain couples TRBV5-8 to TRBJ2-5, with D possibly matching TRBD1 (6 bases). This CDR3 is built from 16 residues. Between the trimmed V and J ends, which lost 7 bases and 1 base, there was a span of 20 bases. Germline V lookup: CDR1 SGHTS, CDR2 YDEGEE. Here the CDR3 reads CASATIPGAAQETQYF. As DNA, the CDR3 is TGTGCCAGCGCGACAATACCAGGGGCGGCCCAAGAGACCCAGTACTTC. Full variable domain (missing parts from reference TRBV5-8 and TRBJ2-5): EAGVTQSPTHLIKTRGQQATLRCSPISGHTSVYWYQQALGLGLQFLLWYDEGEERNRGNFPPRFSGRQFPNYSSELNVNALELEDSALYLCASATIPGAAQETQYFGPGTRLLVL.

This clone showed up just once. The CDR3 region has the DNA TGTGCCAGCAGCTTACTAGCAGGGGCGCACACTGAAGCTTTCTTT. It codes for CASSLLAGAHTEAFF. V usage is TRBV7-8 and J usage is TRBJ1-1, with D perhaps TRBD1 (6 bases). V lost 2 bases and J lost 3, with 13 bases in between. The CDR3 runs 15 residues. Germline V gives CDR1 SGHVS, CDR2 FQNEAQ.

The V call is TRBV28, the J call TRBJ2-1; TRBD1 might be the D (5 bases). V lost 2 bases and J 7 bases, leaving 6 bases between the germline ends. The length of the CDR3 is 12 residues. Germline loops: CDR1 MDHEN, CDR2 SYDVKM. DNA for the CDR3: TGTGCCAGCAGTTTAAGGGGAAATGAGCAGTTCTTC. Amino acid sequence: CASSLRGNEQFF.

This chain connects TRBV6-1 to TRBJ1-6; unclear D gene. The V end was cut by 0 bases, the J end by 8 bases, with 8 bases between. Germline CDR1 MNHNS, CDR2 SASEGT. The CDR3 runs to 14 residues. In DNA, the CDR3 is TGTGCCAGCAGTGAAGCGGCCGGGGATTCACCCCTCCACTTT. It yields the protein CASSEAAGDSPLHF.

This chain connects TRBV6-5 to TRBJ1-3; tentatively, D is TRBD1 (6 bases). Trimming pared 8 bases from V and 2 bases from J, leaving 10 bases between. Germline V gives CDR1 MNHEY, CDR2 SVGAGI. This CDR3 is 13 amino acids long. In DNA, the CDR3 is TGTGCCAGCCTTACAGGGACTGGAAACACCATATATTTT. Its translation: CASLTGTGNTIYF.

This chain uses TRBV5-1 with TRBJ2-3, with D maybe TRBD2 (6 bases). CDR1 and CDR2 (germline): SGHRS, YFSETQ. The V end was cut by 1 base, the J end by 0 bases, with 12 bases between. This CDR3 contains 16 residues. CDR3 sequence reads: CASSLMGGTSTDTQYF. DNA of the CDR3: TGCGCCAGCAGCTTGATGGGTGGGACTAGCACAGATACGCAGTATTTT.

The genes are TRBV3-1 (or the pseudogene TRBV3-2) and TRBJ2-1; a weak D match, TRBD2 (5 bases). Germline V gene data show CDR1 as LGHDT and CDR2 as YNNKEL (reference sequence). Trimming removed 3 bases at V and 4 bases at J, with 16 bases between. There are 16 residues in the CDR3. The CDR3 nucleotides read TGTGCCAGCAGCCACCTCGGACTTACCCCTTACAATGAGCAGTTCTTC. This encodes CASSHLGLTPYNEQFF.

This chain joins TRBV7-2 and TRBJ1-5, with 10 bases fitting TRBD1. Unmatched junction bases numbered 4, after V lost 6 bases and J lost 5 bases. The CDR3 loop spans 14 amino acids. Germline values: CDR1 SGHTA, CDR2 FQGNSA. CDR3 DNA sequence: TGTGCCAGCAGTTTGACAGGGGGCTATCAGCCCCAGCATTTT. As protein: CASSLTGGYQPQHF.

This clone was detected a few times. This chain joins TRBV7-6 and TRBJ1-1; the match to TRBD1 covers 8 bases. Looked up from germline, CDR1 is SGHVS and CDR2 is FNYEAQ. The CDR3 covers 15 residues. With 5 bases clipped from V and 1 base from J, the junction kept 6 bases outside the gene matches. CDR3 region: CASSLQDRENTEAFF. The CDR3 DNA follows: TGTGCCAGCAGCCTTCAGGACAGGGAGAACACTGAAGCTTTCTTT.

The J gene is TRBJ1-2, the V gene TRBV30; D might be TRBD1 (6 bases). Germline assignment: CDR1 GTSNPN and CDR2 SVGIG (reference sequence). The V end was cut by 0 bases, the J end by 5 bases, with 13 bases between. The CDR3 is 14 residues long. CDR3 in amino acids: CAWSVNTGKYGYTF. CDR3 DNA sequence: TGTGCCTGGAGTGTAAACACAGGGAAATATGGCTACACCTTC.

The chain employs TRBV11-1 and TRBJ2-7, with D perhaps matching TRBD1 (6 bases). Trimming took off 3 bases at V and 1 base at J, with 7 bases between the two ends. Germline CDR1 and CDR2: SGHAT and FQDESV (reference sequence). The CDR3 length is 13 residues. The CDR3 sequence: CASSFGQSYEQYF. In DNA form, the CDR3 reads TGTGCCAGCAGCTTTGGACAGTCCTACGAGCAGTACTTC.

The chain uses TRBV6-2 or TRBV6-3 and TRBJ1-5; perhaps TRBD1 as D (5 bases). CDR3 length: 19 residues. Trimming took off 4 bases at V and 0 bases at J, with 22 bases between the two ends. Germline CDR1 reads MNHEY; CDR2 reads SVGEGT. The CDR3 region has the DNA TGTGCCAGCAGTTGGGATCGTCAGACAGCCTCCGATAGCAATCAGCCCCAGCATTTT. Protein: CASSWDRQTASDSNQPQHF.

This chain joins TRBV5-6 and TRBJ1-2; D possibly corresponds to TRBD1 (5 bases). CDR1 is SGHDT, CDR2 YYEEEE, per germline. Between the trimmed V and J ends, which lost 0 bases and 1 base, there was a span of 10 bases. This CDR3 has 15 amino acids. CDR3 DNA sequence: TGTGCCAGCAGCTTGGAAGGGGCACTTAACTATGGCTACACCTTC. The encoded protein is CASSLEGALNYGYTF. The full variable domain, in which reference TRBV5-6 and TRBJ1-2 provide the parts outside the CDR3, is DAGVTQSPTHLIKTRGQQVTLRCSPKSGHDTVSWYQQALGQGPQFIFQYYEEEERQRGNFPDRFSGHQFPNYSSELNVNALLLGDSALYLCASSLEGALNYGYTFGSGTRLTVV.

The chain joins TRBV7-2 to TRBJ1-5; D unclear. The CDR3 spans 14 residues. Germline V gene sequence: CDR1 SGHTA, CDR2 FQGNSA. V lost 5 bases and J lost 0, with 8 bases in between. The CDR3 reads CASSPEYSNQPQHF. The CDR3, as DNA: TGTGCCAGCAGCCCGGAGTATAGCAATCAGCCCCAGCATTTT.

This chain uses TRBV11-1 with TRBJ2-6, with D tentatively TRBD1 (6 bases). The CDR3 consists of 14 residues. Germline CDR1 SGHAT, CDR2 FQDESV (reference sequence). V was clipped by 2 bases and J by 11 bases, with 13 bases between them. CDR3 protein: CASSLTWTVDVLTF. In DNA, the CDR3 is TGTGCCAGCAGCTTAACCTGGACAGTAGACGTCCTGACTTTC.

The rearrangement links TRBV5-4 to TRBJ1-1, with D possibly being TRBD1 (5 bases). The CDR3 runs 14 residues. The germline CDR1 and CDR2 sequences are SGHNT and YYREEE (reference sequence). Trimming removed 1 base from V and 3 bases from J, with 10 bases in between. The CDR3 DNA sequence: TGTGCCAGCAGCTTGCAGGGCCGAGACACTGAAGCTTTCTTT. Translated: CASSLQGRDTEAFF.

The J gene is TRBJ2-7, the V gene TRBV12-3 or TRBV12-4; TRBD1 might be the D (6 bases). CDR3 length equals 13 residues. The V end lost 2 bases, the J end lost 5 bases, and 10 bases lay between the germline ends. CDR3 in DNA: TGTGCCAGCAGTTTAACAGGGAGAAACGAGCAGTACTTC. It codes for CASSLTGRNEQYF.

V is TRBV18 and J is TRBJ2-4; the D gene is possibly TRBD2 (6 bases). Trimming took off 3 bases at V and 0 bases at J, with 12 bases between the two ends. Germline CDR1 reads KGHSH; CDR2 reads LQKENI. The CDR3 consists of 16 residues. The CDR3 coding sequence is TGTGCCAGCTCACCCGGCCCAGCGGGAGCCAAAAACATTCAGTACTTC. Translation: CASSPGPAGAKNIQYF.

A word on this clone: Different DNA sequences within this sample yield the same CDR3. This chain links TRBV5-4 with TRBJ1-3; 7 bases line up with TRBD1. CDR1 is SGHNT, CDR2 YYREEE, per germline (reference sequence). This CDR3 has 14 amino acids. Losses at the gene ends were 2 bases for V and 3 bases for J; bases not matched to a gene: 2. CDR3 in amino acids: CASSLDRVGNTIYF. The DNA of the CDR3 is TGTGCCAGCAGCTTAGACAGGGTTGGAAACACCATATATTTT. The full variable domain, completed using reference TRBV5-4 and TRBJ1-3, is ETGVTQSPTHLIKTRGQQVTLRCSSQSGHNTVSWYQQALGQGPQFIFQYYREEENGRGNFPPRFSGLQFPNYSSELNVNALELDDSALYLCASSLDRVGNTIYFGEGSWLTVV.

The CDR3 DNA reads as TGCGCCAGCAGCCAAGATAACACAGTTTATACGGAAGCTTTCTTT. It is translated as CASSQDNTVYTEAFF. The chain recombines TRBV4-3 with TRBJ1-1; no firm D call. The germline CDR1 and CDR2 sequences are LGHNA and YSLEER. This CDR3 has 15 residues. Trimming shortened V by 0 bases and J by 8 bases, and 16 bases separated the two germline ends.